A selection of T cell receptor beta chains follows, all from one sample in a study of shared clonotypes between healthy human individuals. Sequencing used immunoSEQ multiplex PCR; TCRdb keeps in-frame clones, though not all of them. The table records about 2.1 million clones, about 94% of them present only once. The material sequenced was naive CD8+ T cells from PBMCs. The source is a man aged 18 to 29 in good health. Some clones in this sample may be carry-over from other donors' samples. The CDR3 runs from the conserved cysteine through the conserved F or W. The D gene is left open where the match is weak. Expanded clones are given a class, and other clones once, few, many or no size at all.

J gene,V gene,D gene,clone size,CDR3 protein,CDR3 DNA
TRBJ1-1,TRBV15,NA,NA,CATSRDGVGTEAFF,TGTGCCACCAGCCGGGATGGGGTAGGAACTGAAGCTTTCTTT
TRBJ2-1,TRBV2,NA,NA,CASLPTDRGRQFF,TGTGCCTCTTTACCGACAGACCGGGGCAGGCAGTTCTTC
TRBJ2-4,TRBV6-5,NA,NA,CASSPLGAKNIQYF,TGTGCCAGCAGTCCGTTAGGGGCCAAAAACATTCAGTACTTC
TRBJ2-1,TRBV25-1,NA,NA,CASSGPRDEQFF,TGTGCCAGCAGTGGGCCGAGGGATGAGCAGTTCTTC
TRBJ2-7,TRBV6-1,NA,NA,CASRLPHEQYF,TGTGCCAGCCGGCTCCCCCACGAGCAGTACTTC
TRBJ2-7,TRBV6-6,NA,NA,CASSSFTGTHNYEQYF,TGTGCCAGCAGTTCGTTCACAGGGACACATAACTACGAGCAGTACTTC
TRBJ1-5,TRBV6-1,NA,NA,CASSGNRAWDQPQHF,TGTGCCAGCAGTGGTAACAGGGCTTGGGATCAGCCCCAGCATTTT
TRBJ2-7,TRBV29-1,NA,NA,CSVGDRSSYEQYF,TGCAGCGTTGGAGACAGAAGCTCCTACGAGCAGTACTTC
TRBJ2-7,TRBV5-4,TRBD1,NA,CASSHGQGPSYEQYF,TGTGCCAGCAGCCACGGACAGGGCCCGTCCTACGAGCAGTACTTC
TRBJ2-4,TRBV7-9,NA,NA,CASSLPHRDGKQNIQYF,TGTGCCAGCAGCTTACCCCACAGGGATGGTAAGCAAAACATTCAGTACTTC
TRBJ2-3,TRBV7-9,NA,NA,CASQGPTDTQYF,TGTGCTAGCCAGGGACCTACAGATACGCAGTATTTT
TRBJ2-1,TRBV11-3,TRBD2,once,CASSLEGTSGHSYNEQFF,TGTGCCAGCAGCTTAGAGGGGACTAGCGGTCACTCCTACAATGAGCAGTTCTTC
TRBJ2-5,TRBV29-1,NA,NA,CSAQTGTAETQYF,TGCAGCGCCCAGACCGGGACGGCGGAGACCCAGTACTTC
TRBJ2-1,TRBV7-3,TRBD2,NA,CASSLNLAEARVYNEQFF,TGTGCCAGCAGCTTAAACCTAGCGGAGGCTAGGGTCTACAATGAGCAGTTCTTC
TRBJ2-2,TRBV27,NA,NA,CASRPSVGSGELFF,TGTGCCAGCAGGCCATCCGTGGGGTCCGGGGAGCTGTTTTTT
TRBJ2-5,TRBV7-2,NA,NA,CASGRGLYQETQYF,TGTGCCAGTGGGAGGGGGTTGTACCAAGAGACCCAGTACTTC
TRBJ2-1,TRBV7-9,TRBD2,NA,CASSSIAGPTYNEQFF,TGTGCCAGCAGCTCTATAGCGGGACCCACCTACAATGAGCAGTTCTTC
TRBJ2-3,TRBV27,TRBD2,NA,CASRMVGTSRTDTQYF,TGTGCCAGCAGGATGGTCGGGACTAGTCGCACAGATACGCAGTATTTT
TRBJ1-2,TRBV5-6,NA,NA,CASSLAKKGEDTF,TGTGCCAGCAGCTTGGCCAAGAAGGGTGAGGACACCTTC
TRBJ2-7,TRBV10-3,TRBD1,NA,CAISEAPPGQAYEQYF,TGTGCCATCAGTGAGGCTCCCCCGGGACAGGCCTACGAGCAGTACTTC
TRBJ2-7,TRBV2,NA,NA,CASSEALPSYEQYF,TGTGCCAGCAGTGAAGCGCTTCCTTCCTACGAGCAGTACTTC
TRBJ2-5,TRBV7-2,NA,NA,CASSLGRRAQETQYF,TGTGCCAGCAGCTTAGGACGGCGCGCCCAAGAGACCCAGTACTTC
TRBJ2-7,TRBV19,NA,NA,CASSPLGTTLPYEQYF,TGTGCCAGTAGTCCCCTAGGCACTACGCTTCCCTACGAGCAGTACTTC
TRBJ2-7,TRBV11-2,NA,once,CASREKGHEQYF,TGTGCCAGCAGGGAAAAGGGCCACGAGCAGTACTTC
TRBJ2-1,TRBV7-9,NA,NA,CASSLPLSTGKFF,TGTGCCAGCAGCTTACCCCTCAGTACGGGAAAGTTCTTC
TRBJ1-2,TRBV7-9,TRBD1,NA,CASSLALGTASSYGYTF,TGTGCCAGCAGCTTAGCGTTGGGGACAGCTTCTAGCTATGGCTACACCTTC
TRBJ1-5,TRBV10-2,NA,NA,CASSQGRGGPQHF,TGCGCCAGCAGTCAAGGAAGGGGCGGGCCCCAGCATTTT
TRBJ2-7,TRBV2,TRBD2,once,CASSESVGLVDEQYF,TGTGCCAGCAGTGAATCTGTGGGACTAGTGGACGAGCAGTACTTC
TRBJ1-1,TRBV27,NA,NA,CATQRQYIPEAFF,TGTGCCACCCAAAGACAATACATACCAGAAGCTTTCTTT
TRBJ2-7,TRBV29-1,NA,NA,CSVAGGEDYEQYF,TGCAGCGTTGCAGGCGGCGAGGATTACGAGCAGTACTTC
TRBJ1-2,TRBV12-5,TRBD1,NA,CASGLDRESFYGYTF,TGTGCTAGTGGCCTAGACAGGGAAAGTTTCTATGGCTACACCTTC
TRBJ2-3,TRBV27,TRBD1,once,CASRRQGALLDTQYF,TGTGCCAGCAGAAGACAGGGGGCGCTTCTCGATACGCAGTATTTT